One sample yielded the 27 T cell receptor beta chains listed below, sequenced in a study of breast tumors, draining lymph nodes, adjacent tissues. TCRdb reprocessed the multiplex PCR reads via MiXCR and lists one record per CDR3 protein. The data show approximately 130,000 distinct CDR3 sequences, with 21% seen just once and 2.2% held by the top ten. Breast cancer patients provided tissue from their axillary draining lymph nodes. The sequenced sample was axillary lymph node tissue. These receptors originate from a female donor with breast cancer. Some clones in this sample may be carry-over from other donors' samples.

In this sample, this clonotype turned up many times. The chain combines TRBV5-1 with TRBJ2-3; tentative D call: TRBD2 (6 bases). The CDR3 sequence is 16 residues long. The V end was cut by 1 base, the J end by 0 bases, with 12 bases between. Germline values: CDR1 SGHRS, CDR2 YFSETQ. The CDR3 DNA sequence: TGCGCCAGCAGCTTGATTGGCGGGGCTAGCACAGATACGCAGTATTTT. Amino acid sequence: CASSLIGGASTDTQYF.

This clonotype occurred once. This CDR3 fails to terminate in the conserved phenylalanine or tryptophan, so it likely reflects a read error. This chain links TRBV7-9 with TRBJ2-5; tentative D call: TRBD1 (5 bases). The CDR3 is 14 amino acids. Germline CDR1 is SEHNR and CDR2 is FQNEAQ (reference sequence). The V and J ends lost 3 bases and 6 bases respectively, with 14 bases between them. CDR3 sequence (DNA): TGTGCCAGCAGCTTCCAGGGTACGCGGAAGACCCAGTACCTC. Translation: CASSFQGTRKTQYL.

This clonotype was counted many times. The chain is built from TRBV20-1 and TRBJ2-7; D remains unclear. V lost 6 bases to trimming and J lost 3 bases, with 15 bases between them. This CDR3 has 13 residues. Looked up from germline, CDR1 is DFQATT and CDR2 is SNEGSKA (reference sequence). The CDR3 DNA reads as TGCAGTGCCCCGCCCCCATCTAGCTACGAGCAGTACTTC. Translation gives CSAPPPSSYEQYF.

In regard to this clonotype: Just one base apart from a much larger clone, this may be a read error. The chain is built from TRBV3-1 and TRBJ2-5; a possible D gene is TRBD2 (6 bases). V was pared by 1 base and J by 4 bases, with 22 bases between. The CDR3 is 18 amino acids. In germline, CDR1 is LGHDT, CDR2 YNNKEL (reference sequence). The CDR3 loop reads CASSQGTVAEGRGETQYF. DNA of the CDR3: TGTGCCAGCAGCCAAGGGACGGTAGCGGAAGGTAGAGGAGAGACCCAGTACTTC.

This clonotype was seen only once. Just one base apart from a much larger clone, this may be a read error. Likely a read error: the CDR3 ends without its conserved phenylalanine or tryptophan. This CDR3 reads CASSHTGRSNQPQHL. CDR3 nucleotides: TGTGCCAGCAGCCATACGGGACGTTCCAATCAGCCCCAGCATCTT. This sequence joins TRBV3-1 and TRBJ1-5; a possible D gene is TRBD1 (5 bases). The CDR3 contains 15 residues. Germline V lookup: CDR1 LGHDT, CDR2 YNNKEL (reference sequence). Between the trimmed V and J ends, which lost 3 bases and 3 bases, there was a span of 12 bases.

DNA of the CDR3: TGTGCCAGCAGTGAGGAGGGGATCCTGTTCCGGGACGAGCAGTACTTC. This translates into CASSEEGILFRDEQYF. J is TRBJ2-7 and V is TRBV6-1; weak D call: TRBD2 (6 bases). Per germline, CDR1 MNHNS and CDR2 SASEGT. The CDR3 length is 16 residues. The V and J ends lost 3 bases and 5 bases respectively, with 20 bases between them.

This clonotype was counted between two and nine times. The chain uses TRBV12-3 or TRBV12-4 and TRBJ2-2, with 11 nucleotides matching TRBD1. The CDR3 loop spans 14 amino acids. The V gene end was trimmed by 5 bases and the J gene end by 6 bases; junction bases not matched to a gene: 2. CDR3 protein: CASSRGQGAGELFF. CDR3 bases: TGTGCCAGCAGTAGGGGACAGGGGGCCGGGGAGCTGTTTTTT.

This clonotype was counted many times. The chain uses TRBV5-1 and TRBJ2-7; 14 positions agree with TRBD2. There are 16 residues in the CDR3. Germline V CDR1 and CDR2: SGHRS, YFSETQ. V dropped 4 bases and J dropped 6; count of bases not matched to a gene: 9. The CDR3 reads CASSLGTSGSLGEQYF. Here the CDR3 DNA reads TGCGCCAGCAGCCTAGGGACTAGCGGGAGTCTGGGCGAGCAGTACTTC.

Points on this clonotype: Since no conserved phenylalanine or tryptophan closes the CDR3, a read error is the likely cause. The J gene is TRBJ1-2, the V gene TRBV28, with D perhaps matching TRBD1 (5 bases). The germline V and J ends were trimmed by 5 bases and 6 bases, with 16 bases remaining between them. The CDR3 contains 14 residues. The germline V gene encodes CDR1 MDHEN and CDR2 SYDVKM. CDR3 nucleotide sequence: TGTGCCAGCAGTAACGTGGGGCTAACCAATGGCTACACCTCC. This encodes CASSNVGLTNGYTS.

The chain is built from TRBV12-3 or TRBV12-4 and TRBJ2-3, with a weak D call TRBD2 (7 bases). The CDR3 is 15 residues long. V dropped 8 bases and J dropped 3 bases, with 18 bases sitting between them. CDR3 nucleotides: TGTGCCAGCGGGGGAGGGGGGGGGGTAACAGATACGCAGTATTTT. Its protein is CASGGGGGVTDTQYF.

Comment on this clonotype: A much larger clone lies one base from this, so it may be a read error. This chain connects TRBV5-1 to TRBJ2-1; 9 positions match TRBD1. Germline CDR1 reads SGHRS; CDR2 reads YFSETQ. V dropped 4 bases and J dropped 12; count of bases not matched to a gene: 14. This CDR3 region has 15 residues. This CDR3 is CASSPGTGSSDGQFF. The CDR3 DNA follows: TGCGCCAGCAGCCCCGGGACAGGGAGTTCGGATGGGCAGTTCTTC.

The CDR3 coding sequence is TGCAGTGCTAGAGATACGGGGGGAAATTCACCCCTCCACTTT. Its protein is CSARDTGGNSPLHF. The V gene is TRBV20-1, the J gene TRBJ1-6; a possible D gene is TRBD1 (5 bases). Germline V CDR1 and CDR2: DFQATT, SNEGSKA (reference sequence). Trimming took off 0 bases at V and 7 bases at J, with 10 bases between the two ends. The length of the CDR3 is 14 residues.

This clonotype was seen ten or more times. The chain combines TRBV20-1 with TRBJ1-2; no definite D call. Germline V CDR1 and CDR2: DFQATT, SNEGSKA (reference sequence). V dropped 3 bases and J dropped 7 bases, with 12 bases sitting between them. The CDR3 has 12 residues. The CDR3 DNA sequence: TGCAGTGCTAGGGTAGGAATGGGTGGCTACACCTTC. It translates to CSARVGMGGYTF.

In its sample, this clonotype was seen once. A much larger clone lies one base from this, so it may be a read error. The chain combines TRBV28 with TRBJ2-7; tentatively, D is TRBD1 or TRBD2 (7 bases each). CDR3 length equals 14 residues. Germline assignment: CDR1 MDHEN and CDR2 SYDVKM. CDR3 in DNA: TGTGTCAGCAGGGTGAGACAGGGAGGGTACGAGCAGTACTTC. This codes for CVSRVRQGGYEQYF. Using reference TRBV28 and TRBJ2-7 for the parts outside the CDR3, the full variable domain is DVKVTQSSRYLVKRTGEKVFLECVQDMDHENMFWYRQDPGLGLRLIYFSYDVKMKEKGDIPEGYSVSREKKERFSLILESASTNQTSMYLCVSRVRQGGYEQYFGPGTRLTVT.

This clonotype was seen repeatedly, ten times or more. V usage is TRBV20-1 and J usage is TRBJ2-5; D unresolved. This CDR3 is 13 amino acids long. CDR1 DFQATT and CDR2 SNEGSKA come from the germline V gene (reference sequence). DNA of the CDR3: TGCACGATCCCGAGACGGAATCAAGAGACCCAGTACTTC. Translation gives CTIPRRNQETQYF.

In this sample, this clonotype turned up a few times. This chain connects TRBV4-1 to TRBJ2-5; TRBD1 is a possible D gene (5 bases). Trimming took 3 bases from V and 3 from J, leaving 17 bases between them. This CDR3 region has 16 residues. Germline-derived CDR1 and CDR2 are MGHRA and YSYEKL. CDR3 coding DNA: TGCGCCAGCAGCCATTTGTTCCAGGGCAGGGAAGAGACCCAGTACTTC. It is translated as CASSHLFQGREETQYF.

In the case of this clonotype: This may stem from a read error, because a much larger clone lies one nucleotide away. The gene calls are TRBV2 and TRBJ1-3, with D hard to call. CDR3 length: 12 amino acids. The germline V gene encodes CDR1 SNHLY and CDR2 FYNNEI. The CDR3 sequence: CASTRGGTTIYF. The DNA of the CDR3 is TGTGCCAGCACCCGTGGAGGAACCACCATATATTTT.

The table lists this clonotype with many counts. The CDR3 region is CASSSRAIRGYEKLFF. CDR3 in DNA: TGTGCCAGCAGCTCCCGGGCAATTCGGGGTTATGAAAAACTGTTTTTT. The chain recombines TRBV5-6 with TRBJ1-4; D is ambiguous. Germline V gene data show CDR1 as SGHDT and CDR2 as YYEEEE. Deletions cut 3 bases from V and 6 bases from J, with 18 bases between. The length of the CDR3 is 16 residues.

Worth noting for this clonotype: Just one base apart from a much larger clone, this may be a read error. The conserved closing phenylalanine or tryptophan is absent in this CDR3, likely reflecting a read error. The J gene is TRBJ2-1, the V gene TRBV15, with TRBD2 identical over 7 bases. Looked up from germline, CDR1 is LNHNV and CDR2 is YYDKDF (reference sequence). The ends lost 5 bases at V and 2 bases at J; junction bases unmatched: 12. The CDR3 runs to 17 residues. In DNA form, the CDR3 reads TGTGCCACCAGCGCCAGACGAGCGGGGTTCACCTACAATGAGCAGTTCCTC. It is translated as CATSARRAGFTYNEQFL.

The chain combines TRBV20-1 with TRBJ1-1, with D perhaps matching TRBD1 (6 bases). The CDR3 is made up of 16 amino acids. V was cut by 0 bases and J by 6 bases, with 20 bases left in between. Germline values: CDR1 DFQATT, CDR2 SNEGSKA (reference sequence). CDR3 coding DNA: TGCAGTGCTAGAGATCCGGGGGGGCCCGGAGGAGCTGAAGCTTTCTTT. Translation gives CSARDPGGPGGAEAFF.

The sample holds many counts of this clonotype. This chain joins TRBV12-3 or TRBV12-4 and TRBJ2-2; maybe TRBD2 (6 bases). Trimming took 6 bases from V and 1 from J, leaving 12 bases between them. This CDR3 is 15 amino acids long. CDR3 in amino acids: CASSWDSRNTGELFF. The CDR3 bases are TGTGCCAGCAGCTGGGACTCTCGGAACACCGGGGAGCTGTTTTTT.

The J gene is TRBJ1-1, the V gene TRBV5-1; no firm D call. The germline gives CDR1 SGHRS, CDR2 YFSETQ. The CDR3 is 14 residues long. Deletions cut 1 base from V and 0 bases from J, with 7 bases between. Written as DNA, the CDR3 is TGCGCCAGCAGCTTGCGGCAGATGAACACTGAAGCTTTCTTT. Translated, it gives CASSLRQMNTEAFF. Variable domain in full (rest from reference TRBV5-1 and TRBJ1-1): KAGVTQTPRYLIKTRGQQVTLSCSPISGHRSVSWYQQTPGQGLQFLFEYFSETQRNKGNFPGRFSGRQFSNSRSEMNVSTLELGDSALYLCASSLRQMNTEAFFGQGTRLTVV.

Points on this clonotype: A much larger clone differs from this one at a single base, so this may be a read error. V usage is TRBV6-6 and J usage is TRBJ2-7; 7 bases match TRBD1. The germline V gene has CDR1 MNHNY and CDR2 SVGAGI (reference sequence). The trim removed 7 bases at V and 3 bases at J, leaving 9 bases unmatched. The CDR3 is 14 amino acids. The CDR3 DNA reads as TGTGCCAGCATCACAGCAGGGGGATACTACGAGCAGTACTTC. Translation: CASITAGGYYEQYF.

This clonotype was seen ten or more times. The chain couples TRBV30 to TRBJ1-3; D is perhaps TRBD1 (5 bases). The germline CDR1 and CDR2 sequences are GTSNPN and SVGIG (reference sequence). This CDR3 has 14 residues. V shed 3 bases and J shed 0 bases, with 9 bases lying between them. CDR3 nucleotide sequence: TGTGCCTGGAGGACAGTCGGCTCTGGAAACACCATATATTTT. This gives the protein CAWRTVGSGNTIYF. The full variable domain, completed using reference TRBV30 and TRBJ1-3, is SQTIHQWPATLVQPVGSPLSLECTVEGTSNPNLYWYRQAAGRGLQLLFYSVGIGQISSEVPQNLSASRPQDRQFILSSKKLLLSDSGFYLCAWRTVGSGNTIYFGEGSWLTVV.

Note on this clonotype: Possible read error: a much larger clone is one base away. The chain couples TRBV5-1 to TRBJ2-2; tentatively, D is TRBD1 or TRBD2 (5 bases each). CDR1 is SGHRS and CDR2 is YFSETQ in the germline V gene. CDR3 length equals 14 residues. The CDR3, as DNA: TGCGCCAGCAGCTTGATGGGGAACACCGGGGCGCTGTTTTTT. This sequence encodes CASSLMGNTGALFF.

The chain combines TRBV18 with TRBJ1-2, with no clear D. CDR3 length equals 13 residues. Germline-derived CDR1 and CDR2 are KGHSH and LQKENI. V lost 2 bases and J 2 bases, leaving 6 bases between the germline ends. CDR3 amino acids: CASSPGSNYGYTF. The DNA of the CDR3 is TGTGCCAGCTCACCAGGGTCCAACTATGGCTACACCTTC. The whole variable domain, remainder taken from reference TRBV18 and TRBJ1-2, is NAGVMQNPRHLVRRRGQEARLRCSPMKGHSHVYWYRQLPEEGLKFMVYLQKENIIDESGMPKERFSAEFPKEGPSILRIQQVVRGDSAAYFCASSPGSNYGYTFGSGTRLTVV.

This clonotype was counted between two and nine times. A clone one base away is much larger, so this may be a read error. The chain carries TRBV6-1 and TRBJ2-5, with D tentatively TRBD2 (6 bases). This CDR3 is built from 13 residues. CDR1 is MNHNS and CDR2 is SASEGT in the germline V gene. The CDR3 is CAGRPTRQETQYF. DNA for the CDR3: TGTGCCGGCAGGCCGACTAGACAAGAGACCCAGTACTTC.